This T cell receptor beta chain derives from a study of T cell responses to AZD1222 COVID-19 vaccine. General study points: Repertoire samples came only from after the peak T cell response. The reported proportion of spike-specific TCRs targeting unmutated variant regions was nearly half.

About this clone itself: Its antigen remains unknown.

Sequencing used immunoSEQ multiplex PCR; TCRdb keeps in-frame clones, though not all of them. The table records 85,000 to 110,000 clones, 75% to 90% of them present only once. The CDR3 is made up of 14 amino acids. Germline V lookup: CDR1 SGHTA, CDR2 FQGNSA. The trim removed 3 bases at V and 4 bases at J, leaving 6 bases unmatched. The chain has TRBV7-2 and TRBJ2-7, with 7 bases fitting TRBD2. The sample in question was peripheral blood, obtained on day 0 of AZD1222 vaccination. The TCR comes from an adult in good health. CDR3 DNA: TGTGCCAGCAGCTTCCAGCGGGGAGCGTACGAGCAGTACTTC. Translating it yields CASSFQRGAYEQYF.